The T cell receptor (beta chain) under discussion was sequenced for a study of shared clonotypes between healthy human individuals. Study results and limitations: Estimated richness values were generally larger in naive subsets than in memory subsets.

On this clone itself: Antigen unknown.

Generated by immunoSEQ multiplex PCR, the TCRdb table keeps only in-frame clones and is missing some. This sample has just over 2,000,000 clones, with 85% to 95% found just once. This CDR3 spans 13 amino acids. V dropped 8 bases and J dropped 5 bases, with 15 bases sitting between them. Per germline, CDR1 MGHRA and CDR2 YSYEKL. The specimen sequenced was naive CD4+ T cells sorted from blood. The subset here: CD45RA+ positively selected. The TCR was taken from a man aged 18 to 30 in good health. The chain carries TRBV4-1 and TRBJ2-5; perhaps TRBD2 as D (5 bases). The chain's CDR3 is CASSRGARETQYF. DNA for the CDR3: TGCGCCAGCTCCCGGGGAGCGCGGGAGACCCAGTACTTC.